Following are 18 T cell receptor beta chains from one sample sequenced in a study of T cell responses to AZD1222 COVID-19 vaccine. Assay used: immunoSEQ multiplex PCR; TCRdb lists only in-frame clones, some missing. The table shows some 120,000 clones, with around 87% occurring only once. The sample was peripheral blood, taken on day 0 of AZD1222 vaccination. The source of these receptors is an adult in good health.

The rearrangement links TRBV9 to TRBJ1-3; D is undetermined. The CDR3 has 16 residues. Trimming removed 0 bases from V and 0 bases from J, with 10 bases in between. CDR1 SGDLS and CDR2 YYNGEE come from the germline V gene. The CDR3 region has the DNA TGTGCCAGCAGCGTAGGAATACAGTTCTCTGGAAACACCATATATTTT. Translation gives CASSVGIQFSGNTIYF.

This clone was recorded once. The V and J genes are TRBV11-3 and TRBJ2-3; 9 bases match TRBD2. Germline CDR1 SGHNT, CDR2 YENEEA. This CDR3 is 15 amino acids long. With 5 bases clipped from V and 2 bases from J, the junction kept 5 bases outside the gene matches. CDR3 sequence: CASSHSGGNTDTQYF. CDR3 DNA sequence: TGTGCCAGCAGCCATAGCGGGGGCAACACAGATACGCAGTATTTT.

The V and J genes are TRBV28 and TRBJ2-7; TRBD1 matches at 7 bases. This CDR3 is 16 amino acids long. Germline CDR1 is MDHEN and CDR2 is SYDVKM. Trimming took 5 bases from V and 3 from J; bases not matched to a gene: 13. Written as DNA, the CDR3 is TGTGCCAGCAGTCGCGAACTGACAGGGAAATACTACGAGCAGTACTTC. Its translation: CASSRELTGKYYEQYF.

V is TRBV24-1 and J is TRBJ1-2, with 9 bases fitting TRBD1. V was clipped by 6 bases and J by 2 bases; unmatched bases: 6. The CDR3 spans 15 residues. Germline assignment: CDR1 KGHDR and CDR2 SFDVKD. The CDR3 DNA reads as TGTGCCACCAGTCCTGGGACAGGGAGAAACTATGGCTACACCTTC. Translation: CATSPGTGRNYGYTF.

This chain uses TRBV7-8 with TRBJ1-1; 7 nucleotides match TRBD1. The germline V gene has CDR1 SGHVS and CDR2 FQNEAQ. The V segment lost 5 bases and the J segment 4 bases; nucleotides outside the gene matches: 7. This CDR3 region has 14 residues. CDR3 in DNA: TGTGCCAGCAGCGACAGGGAAACGGGCACTGAAGCTTTCTTT. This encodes CASSDRETGTEAFF.

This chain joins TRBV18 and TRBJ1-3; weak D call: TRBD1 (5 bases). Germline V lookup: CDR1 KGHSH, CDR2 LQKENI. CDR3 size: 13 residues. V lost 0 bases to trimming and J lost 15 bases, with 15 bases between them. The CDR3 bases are TGTGCCAGCTCACCACCGGAGGATTGGGGGAAATATTTT. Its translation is CASSPPEDWGKYF.

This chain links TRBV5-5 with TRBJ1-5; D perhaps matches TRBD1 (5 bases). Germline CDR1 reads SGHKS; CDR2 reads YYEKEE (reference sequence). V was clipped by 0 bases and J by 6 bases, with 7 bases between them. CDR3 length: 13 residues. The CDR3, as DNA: TGTGCCAGCAGCTTGGAGGGGAGTCAGCCCCAGCATTTT. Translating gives CASSLEGSQPQHF.

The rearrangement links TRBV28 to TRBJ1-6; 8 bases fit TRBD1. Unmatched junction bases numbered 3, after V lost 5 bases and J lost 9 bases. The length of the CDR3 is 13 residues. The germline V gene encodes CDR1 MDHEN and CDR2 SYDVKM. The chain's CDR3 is CASSGTGPSPLHF. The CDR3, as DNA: TGTGCCAGCAGTGGGACAGGCCCTTCACCCCTCCACTTT. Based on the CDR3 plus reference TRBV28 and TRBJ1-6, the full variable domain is DVKVTQSSRYLVKRTGEKVFLECVQDMDHENMFWYRQDPGLGLRLIYFSYDVKMKEKGDIPEGYSVSREKKERFSLILESASTNQTSMYLCASSGTGPSPLHFGNGTRLTVT.

In DNA, the CDR3 is TGTGCCAGCAGTTTACCTGGATCGGGGACAGATACGCAGTATTTT. It yields the protein CASSLPGSGTDTQYF. J is TRBJ2-3 and V is TRBV6-5, with a tentative D call TRBD2 (5 bases). The germline gives CDR1 MNHEY, CDR2 SVGAGI. This CDR3 has 15 amino acids. V lost 4 bases and J 3 bases, leaving 14 bases between the germline ends.

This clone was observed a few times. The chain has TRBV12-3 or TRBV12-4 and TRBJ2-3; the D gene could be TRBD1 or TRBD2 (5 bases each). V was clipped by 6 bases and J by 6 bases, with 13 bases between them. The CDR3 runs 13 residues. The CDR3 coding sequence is TGTGCCAGCAGAGATGGGACGTCGGATACGCAGTATTTT. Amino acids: CASRDGTSDTQYF.

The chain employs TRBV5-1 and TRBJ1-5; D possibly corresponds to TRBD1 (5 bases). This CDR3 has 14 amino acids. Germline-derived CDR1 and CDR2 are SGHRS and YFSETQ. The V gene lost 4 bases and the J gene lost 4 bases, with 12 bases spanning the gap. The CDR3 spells CASSPLGGNQPQHF. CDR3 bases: TGCGCCAGCAGCCCCTTGGGGGGGAATCAGCCCCAGCATTTT.

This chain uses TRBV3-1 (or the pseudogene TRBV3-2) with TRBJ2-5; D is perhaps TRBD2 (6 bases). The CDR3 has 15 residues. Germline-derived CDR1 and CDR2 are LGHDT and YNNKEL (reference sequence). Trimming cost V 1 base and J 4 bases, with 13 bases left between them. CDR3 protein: CASSQGWDSGETQYF. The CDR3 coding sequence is TGTGCCAGCAGCCAAGGTTGGGACTCAGGAGAGACCCAGTACTTC.

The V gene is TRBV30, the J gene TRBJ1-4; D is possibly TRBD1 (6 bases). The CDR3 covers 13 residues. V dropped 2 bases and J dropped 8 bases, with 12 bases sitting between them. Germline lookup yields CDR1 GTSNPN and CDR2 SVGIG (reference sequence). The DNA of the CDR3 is TGTGCCTGGAGTACATCACAGGGAGAAAAACTGTTTTTT. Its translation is CAWSTSQGEKLFF.

The chain's CDR3 is CASSSGGSNYGYTF. CDR3 nucleotides: TGTGCCAGCAGCTCGGGAGGCAGCAACTATGGCTACACCTTC. The chain joins TRBV7-3 to TRBJ1-2; D gene uncertain. Germline loops: CDR1 SGHTA, CDR2 FQGTGA. Trimming stripped 4 bases from V and 2 bases from J, with 11 bases between. CDR3 length: 14 amino acids.

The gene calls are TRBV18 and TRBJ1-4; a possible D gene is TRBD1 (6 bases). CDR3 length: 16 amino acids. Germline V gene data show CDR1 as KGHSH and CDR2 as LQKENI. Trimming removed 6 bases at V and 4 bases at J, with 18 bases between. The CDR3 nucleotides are TGTGCCAGCTCTCCGAACAGGGAACGGGGTAATGAAAAACTGTTTTTT. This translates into CASSPNRERGNEKLFF.

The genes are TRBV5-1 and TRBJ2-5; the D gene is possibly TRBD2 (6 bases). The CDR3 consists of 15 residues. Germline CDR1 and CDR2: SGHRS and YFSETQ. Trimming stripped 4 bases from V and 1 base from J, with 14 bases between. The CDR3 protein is CASSRGGTTQETQYF. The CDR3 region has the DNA TGCGCCAGCAGCCGGGGAGGTACAACCCAAGAGACCCAGTACTTC.

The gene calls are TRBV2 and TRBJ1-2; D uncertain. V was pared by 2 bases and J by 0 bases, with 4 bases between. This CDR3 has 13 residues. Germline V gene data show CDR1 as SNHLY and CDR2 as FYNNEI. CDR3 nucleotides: TGTGCCAGCAGTGAACTCGCTAACTATGGCTACACCTTC. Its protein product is CASSELANYGYTF.

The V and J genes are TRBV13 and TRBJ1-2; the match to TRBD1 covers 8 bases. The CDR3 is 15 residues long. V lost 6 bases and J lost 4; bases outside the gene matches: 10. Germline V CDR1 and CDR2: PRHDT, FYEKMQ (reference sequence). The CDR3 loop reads CASRDSDRGSYGYTF. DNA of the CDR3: TGTGCCAGCAGGGATAGCGACAGGGGAAGCTATGGCTACACCTTC.